The entry that follows covers one T cell receptor (beta chain) sequence. Sequencing was performed with immunoSEQ multiplex PCR; in TCRdb, only in-frame clones are kept and a portion is missing. The repertoire holds under 350,000 clones, with under 90% as singletons. These data originate in a study of blood T cell repertoires in COVID-19. Study context: Nucleic acid was either cDNA or gDNA, and it came from T cells, B-cell-depleted T cells, or PBMCs.

Recruitment covered 25 or so US areas and drew participants whose ages spanned roughly 18 to 90 years. In Cohort 3, a recovered donor had either two negative PCRs, clearance, or symptom resolution. Sample: PBMCs or T cells enriched from blood (not recorded which). The TCR originated in a man aged 25 to 45 who had recovered from COVID-19.

CDR3 DNA: TGCAGTGCTAGTTCGGTAGTACTCTCCTATAATTCACCCCTCCACTTT. It yields the protein CSASSVVLSYNSPLHF. The rearrangement joins TRBV20-1 to TRBJ1-6, with D unclear. CDR3 length equals 16 residues. Between the trimmed V and J ends, which lost 3 bases and 0 bases, there was a span of 12 bases. Germline-derived CDR1 and CDR2 are DFQATT and SNEGSKA (reference sequence).